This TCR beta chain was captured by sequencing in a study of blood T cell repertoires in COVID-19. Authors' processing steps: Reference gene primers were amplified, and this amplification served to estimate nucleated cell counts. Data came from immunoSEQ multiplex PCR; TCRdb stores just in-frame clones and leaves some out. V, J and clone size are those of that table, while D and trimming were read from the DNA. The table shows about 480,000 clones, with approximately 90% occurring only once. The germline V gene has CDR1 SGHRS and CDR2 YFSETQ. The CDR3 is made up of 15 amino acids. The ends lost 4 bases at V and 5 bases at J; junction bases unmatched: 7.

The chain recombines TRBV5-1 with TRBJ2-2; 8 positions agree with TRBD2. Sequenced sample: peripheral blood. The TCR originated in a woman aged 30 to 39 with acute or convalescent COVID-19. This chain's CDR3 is CASSGLAQGTGELFF. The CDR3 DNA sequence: TGCGCCAGCAGCGGACTAGCCCAGGGGACCGGGGAGCTGTTTTTT.